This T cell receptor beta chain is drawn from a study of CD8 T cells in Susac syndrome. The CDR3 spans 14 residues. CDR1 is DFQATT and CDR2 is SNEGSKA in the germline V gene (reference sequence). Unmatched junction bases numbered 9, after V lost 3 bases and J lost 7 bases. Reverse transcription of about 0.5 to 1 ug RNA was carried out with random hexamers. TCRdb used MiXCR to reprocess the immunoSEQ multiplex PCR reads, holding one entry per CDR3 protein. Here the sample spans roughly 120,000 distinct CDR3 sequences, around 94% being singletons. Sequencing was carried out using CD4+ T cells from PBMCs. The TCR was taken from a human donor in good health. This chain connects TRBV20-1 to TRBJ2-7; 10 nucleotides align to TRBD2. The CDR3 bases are TGCAGTGCTAGCCCTAGCGGGAGAGGGTCGGAGCAGTACTTC. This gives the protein CSASPSGRGSEQYF.